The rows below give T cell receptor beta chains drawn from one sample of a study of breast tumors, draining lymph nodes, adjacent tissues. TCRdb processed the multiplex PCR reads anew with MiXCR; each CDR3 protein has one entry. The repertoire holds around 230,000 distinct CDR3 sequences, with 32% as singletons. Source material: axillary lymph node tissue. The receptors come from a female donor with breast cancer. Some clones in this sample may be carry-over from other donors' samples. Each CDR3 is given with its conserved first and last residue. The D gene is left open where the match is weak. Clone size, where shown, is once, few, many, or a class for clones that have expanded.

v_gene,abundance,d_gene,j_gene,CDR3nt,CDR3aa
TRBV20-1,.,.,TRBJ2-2,TGCAGTGCTGGAAGCACAGGGGAGCTGTTTTTT,CSAGSTGELFF
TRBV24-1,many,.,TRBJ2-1,TGTGCCACCAGTGGGACCCCCCTGGGGTACAATGAGCAGTTCTTC,CATSGTPLGYNEQFF
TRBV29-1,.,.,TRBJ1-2,TGCAGCGCCCTAACAGGGAACTATGGCTACACCTTC,CSALTGNYGYTF
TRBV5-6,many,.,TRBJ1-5,TGTGCCAGCAGCATTGGACGGAGCAATCAGCCCCAGCATTTT,CASSIGRSNQPQHF
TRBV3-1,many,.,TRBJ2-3,TGTGCCAGCAGCCAAGGAATCCACCTCACAGATACGCAGTATTTT,CASSQGIHLTDTQYF
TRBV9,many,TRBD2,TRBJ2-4,TGTGCCAGCAGCGTAGATCCCCTAGCGGGAGGCGGGGCCAAAAACATTCAGTACTTC,CASSVDPLAGGGAKNIQYF
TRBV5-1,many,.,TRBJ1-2,TGCGCCAGCAGCTTGGGTATGACTGGTTCCTTTAGCTACACCTTC,CASSLGMTGSFSYTF
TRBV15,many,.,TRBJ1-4,TGTGCCACCAGCAGCGGGACTACCCGGGATGAAAAACTGTTTTTT,CATSSGTTRDEKLFF
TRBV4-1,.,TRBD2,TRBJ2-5,TGCGCCAGCAGTATAAGCGGGACCTCCCAAGAGACCCAGTACTTC,CASSISGTSQETQYF
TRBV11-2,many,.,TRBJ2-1,TGTGCCAGCAGCCACCCGCTAGGGGGAGGGACCAATGAGCAGTTCTTC,CASSHPLGGGTNEQFF
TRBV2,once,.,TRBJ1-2,TGTGCCAGCAGTACCACAGGGACAATCCATGGCTACACCTTC,CASSTTGTIHGYTF
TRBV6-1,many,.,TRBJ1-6,TGTGCCAGCGGTGGCAGGAACTCTGATAATTCACCCCTCCACTTT,CASGGRNSDNSPLHF
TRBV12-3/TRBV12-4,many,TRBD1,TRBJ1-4,TGTGCCAGCAAGTCCGGGGGGGGCAGGGGGAATGAAAAACTGTTTTTT,CASKSGGGRGNEKLFF
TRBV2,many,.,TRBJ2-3,TGTGCCAGCAGTCCGTGGGGCACAGATACGCAGTATTTT,CASSPWGTDTQYF
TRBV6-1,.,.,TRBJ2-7,TGTGCCAGCAGCCAAGCCCACGCCGGATCCTACGAGCAGTACTTC,CASSQAHAGSYEQYF
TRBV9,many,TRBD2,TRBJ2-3,TGTGCCAGCAGCGCGTTCATAGCGGGAGGGACAGATACGCAGTATTTT,CASSAFIAGGTDTQYF
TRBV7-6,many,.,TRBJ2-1,TGTGCCAGCAGCTTAGTTGATGGCAAGGTTAAGCAGTTCTTC,CASSLVDGKVKQFF
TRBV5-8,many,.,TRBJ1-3,TGTGCCAGCAGCTCCGTGAGGGGGGCTGGAAACACCATATATTTT,CASSSVRGAGNTIYF
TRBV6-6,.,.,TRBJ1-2,TGTGCCAGCAGTTACGACGTTCCCTCTAGGGGCTACACCTTC,CASSYDVPSRGYTF
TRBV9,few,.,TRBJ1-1,TGTGCCAGCGGCCCAAGGGGCGGGTACACTGAAGCTTTCTTT,CASGPRGGYTEAFF
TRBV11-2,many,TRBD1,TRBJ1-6,TGTGCCAGCAGCCCGACAGGGGTTAATTCACCCCTCCACTTT,CASSPTGVNSPLHF
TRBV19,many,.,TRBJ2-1,TGTGCCAGTAGTTCCCGGACCTTAGATGAGCAGTTCTTC,CASSSRTLDEQFF
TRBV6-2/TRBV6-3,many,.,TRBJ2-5,TGTGCCAGCAGTGTGGTCGGGGAGACCCAGTACTTC,CASSVVGETQYF
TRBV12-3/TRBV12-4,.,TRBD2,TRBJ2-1,TGTGCCAGCAATCCTCCTACCTGGCGGGAGGGTTACAATGAGCAGTTCTTC,CASNPPTWREGYNEQFF
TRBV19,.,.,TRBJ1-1,TGTGCCAGTAGTATTCAACAGAGTCTTGAAGCTTTCTTT,CASSIQQSLEAFF
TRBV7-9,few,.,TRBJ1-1,TGTGCCAGCAGCTTCCCAGGGAACACTGAAGCTTTCTTT,CASSFPGNTEAFF
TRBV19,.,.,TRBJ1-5,TGTGCCAGCAAGCCGGGACTAGCGGGAGGGGTGGGACAGCCCCAGCATTTT,CASKPGLAGGVGQPQHF
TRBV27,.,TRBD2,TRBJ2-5,TGTGCCAGCAGTTTCCCGGGGGGGACGTTGGGGGAGAATTTGGAGACCCAGTACTTC,CASSFPGGTLGENLETQYF
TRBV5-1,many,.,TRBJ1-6,TGCGCCAGCAGCCAGGACGCGGGTGGGAGCACCCTCCACTTT,CASSQDAGGSTLHF
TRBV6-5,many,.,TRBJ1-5,TGTGCCAGCACCCAGGGAGATGGGCCCCAGCATTTT,CASTQGDGPQHF
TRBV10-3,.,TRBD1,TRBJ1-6,TGTGCCATCAGTGGACAGGGCAGCTCCTATAATTCACCCCTCCACTTT,CAISGQGSSYNSPLHF
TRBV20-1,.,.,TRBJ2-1,TGCAGTGCTATACCGGGATTTGACAATGAGCAGGTCTTC,CSAIPGFDNEQVF
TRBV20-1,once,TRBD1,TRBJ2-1,TGCAGTGCTAGGAGGGACAGGAGGTACAATGAGCAGTTCTTC,CSARRDRRYNEQFF
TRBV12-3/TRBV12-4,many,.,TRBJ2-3,TGTGCCAGCAGCACGTTATCTGGGGCAGATACGCAGTATTTT,CASSTLSGADTQYF
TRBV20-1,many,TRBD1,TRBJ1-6,TGCAGTGCTAGACGGGACAGACAGGGGATAAGGTCACCCCTCCACTTT,CSARRDRQGIRSPLHF
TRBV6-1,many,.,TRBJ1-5,TGTGCCAGCAGAACCCACAGGGAGCGGGTCAATCAGCCCCAGCATTTT,CASRTHRERVNQPQHF
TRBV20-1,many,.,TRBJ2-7,TGCAGTGCTAGTAGTCCGCGGGACACCTACGAGCAGTACTTC,CSASSPRDTYEQYF
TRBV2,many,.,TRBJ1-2,TGTGCCAGCAGTGACGATAGGCACTATGGCTACACCTTC,CASSDDRHYGYTF